This T cell receptor beta chain is from a study of blood T cell repertoires in COVID-19. Trimming took off 3 bases at V and 0 bases at J, with 13 bases between the two ends. Germline values: CDR1 GTSNPN, CDR2 SVGIG (reference sequence). This CDR3 is 15 amino acids long. Repertoires were generated with immunoSEQ multiplex PCR, while TCRdb's copy carries only in-frame clones and drops some. The sample includes 300,000 or so clones, 86% of them seen just once. Sequencing was carried out using peripheral blood. The origin of this receptor is a woman aged 50 to 65 with acute or convalescent COVID-19. The chain couples TRBV30 to TRBJ2-3; possible D gene TRBD1, 6 bases. DNA of the CDR3: TGTGCCTGGAGCAGGGGCCTCTTAAGCACAGATACGCAGTATTTT. Translation gives CAWSRGLLSTDTQYF.